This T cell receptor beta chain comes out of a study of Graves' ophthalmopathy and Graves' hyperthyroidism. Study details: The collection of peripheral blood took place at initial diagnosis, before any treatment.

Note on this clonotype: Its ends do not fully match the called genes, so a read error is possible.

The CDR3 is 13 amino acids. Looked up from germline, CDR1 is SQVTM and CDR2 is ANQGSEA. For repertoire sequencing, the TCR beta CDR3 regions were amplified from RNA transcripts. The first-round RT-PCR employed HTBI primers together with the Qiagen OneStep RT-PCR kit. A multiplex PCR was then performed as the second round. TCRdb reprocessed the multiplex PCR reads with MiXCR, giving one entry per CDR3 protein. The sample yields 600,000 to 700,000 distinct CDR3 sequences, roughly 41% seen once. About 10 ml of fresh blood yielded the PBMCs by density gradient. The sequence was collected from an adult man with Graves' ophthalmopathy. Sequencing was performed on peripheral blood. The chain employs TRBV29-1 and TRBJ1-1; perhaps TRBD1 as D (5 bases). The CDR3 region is CNVEAQGWTEAFF. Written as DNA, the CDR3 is TGCAACGTTGAAGCCCAGGGATGGACTGAAGCTTTCTTT.